The 6 T cell receptor beta chains presented below share a single source sample, sequenced in a study of molecular identifiers for immune sequencing clone quantification. TCRdb ran MiXCR on the PCR reads and lists one entry per CDR3 protein. Of about 510,000 distinct CDR3 sequences in the sample, roughly 26% were seen once. Sequenced sample: naive CD8+ T cells from blood, with Jurkat cell RNA spiked in. As for subset: FACS-sorted CD8+CD4-CCR7+CD45RA+ naive T cells. The receptors were sampled from a human donor in good health. Some libraries in this study had Jurkat cell RNA spiked in.

This clonotype was observed a handful of times. The chain employs TRBV27 and TRBJ2-6; 7 positions match TRBD1. CDR3 length: 17 residues. V was pared by 4 bases and J by 0 bases, with 6 bases of the junction left unmatched. In germline, CDR1 is MNHEY, CDR2 SMNVEV (reference sequence). CDR3 protein: CASSYTGVHSGANVLTF. CDR3 DNA sequence: TGTGCCAGCAGTTATACAGGGGTGCACTCTGGGGCCAACGTCCTGACTTTC.

In the case of this clonotype: Since no conserved phenylalanine or tryptophan closes the CDR3, a read error is the likely cause. The chain combines TRBV28 with TRBJ2-5, with TRBD2 matching over 12 bases. Trimming took 8 bases from V and 1 from J; bases not matched to a gene: 5. This CDR3 is built from 15 residues. The germline gives CDR1 MDHEN, CDR2 SYDVKM. The CDR3 region has the DNA TGTGCCAGCCAGCGGGGACTAGCGGGCCAAGAGACCCAGTACTTG. It specifies CASQRGLAGQETQYL.

In its sample, this clonotype was seen a few times. The rearrangement uses TRBV4-1 and TRBJ1-5, with D unclear. CDR3 length: 17 residues. Deletions cut 1 base from V and 5 bases from J, with 18 bases between. Germline V gene lookup returns CDR1 MGHRA and CDR2 YSYEKL. The CDR3 sequence: CASSQVSGLVGDQPQHF. The DNA of the CDR3 is TGCGCCAGCAGCCAAGTGTCGGGCCTCGTAGGCGATCAGCCCCAGCATTTT.

This chain uses TRBV7-2 with TRBJ2-1; D gene uncertain. Between the trimmed V and J ends, which lost 5 bases and 0 bases, there was a span of 17 bases. Germline assignment: CDR1 SGHTA and CDR2 FQGNSA. This CDR3 spans 17 amino acids. CDR3 DNA: TGTGCCAGCAGCCCTACCCCTGCAGCGCTCTCCTACAATGAGCAGTTCTTC. It specifies CASSPTPAALSYNEQFF. The entire variable domain, with the rest obtained from reference TRBV7-2 and TRBJ2-1, is as follows: GAGVSQSPSNKVTEKGKDVELRCDPISGHTALYWYRQSLGQGLEFLIYFQGNSAPDKSGLPSDRFSAERTGGSVSTLTIQRTQQEDSAVYLCASSPTPAALSYNEQFFGPGTRLTVL.

V usage is TRBV7-9 and J usage is TRBJ2-1, with D possibly TRBD1 on 5 matching bases. The CDR3 runs 15 residues. Trimming removed 6 bases from V and 0 bases from J, with 12 bases in between. Germline lookup yields CDR1 SEHNR and CDR2 FQNEAQ (reference sequence). CDR3 region: CASRHRLSSYNEQFF. In DNA, the CDR3 is TGTGCCAGCAGACACAGGCTAAGCTCCTACAATGAGCAGTTCTTC. Complete variable domain (other parts from reference TRBV7-9 and TRBJ2-1): DTGVSQNPRHKITKRGQNVTFRCDPISEHNRLYWYRQTLGQGPEFLTYFQNEAQLEKSRLLSDRFSAERPKGSFSTLEIQRTEQGDSAMYLCASRHRLSSYNEQFFGPGTRLTVL.

This rearrangement joins TRBV5-4 to TRBJ2-3; unclear D gene. V lost 0 bases, J lost 6 bases, and 23 bases lay in between. The V gene's germline CDR1 is SGHNT and CDR2 YYREEE (reference sequence). CDR3 length: 18 residues. DNA of the CDR3: TGTGCCAGCAGCTTGGGCCAGTACCTAACCCTTATTACGGATACGCAGTATTTT. It encodes CASSLGQYLTLITDTQYF.